This T cell receptor beta chain was sequenced for a study of patients and donors after allogeneic stem cell transplantation. The CDR3 totals 14 residues. Germline values: CDR1 DFQATT, CDR2 SNEGSKA (reference sequence). Between the trimmed V and J ends, which lost 5 bases and 2 bases, there was a span of 14 bases. MiXCR was run by TCRdb on the RT-PCR reads, yielding one entry per CDR3 protein. This sample has fewer than 180,000 distinct CDR3 sequences, with 30% to 45% found just once. This TCR was recovered from a human donor who was either an allogeneic HSCT recipient or a stem cell or donor lymphocyte infusion donor (not recorded which). It is not recorded whose cells these are; they may come from a transplant donor. Input material: blood, either unsorted or a sorted T cell fraction (not recorded which). The chain is built from TRBV20-1 and TRBJ2-3; TRBD1 is a possible D gene (5 bases). The CDR3: CSAEARGDTDTQYF. The CDR3 nucleotides read TGCAGTGCTGAAGCTAGGGGCGACACAGATACGCAGTATTTT.